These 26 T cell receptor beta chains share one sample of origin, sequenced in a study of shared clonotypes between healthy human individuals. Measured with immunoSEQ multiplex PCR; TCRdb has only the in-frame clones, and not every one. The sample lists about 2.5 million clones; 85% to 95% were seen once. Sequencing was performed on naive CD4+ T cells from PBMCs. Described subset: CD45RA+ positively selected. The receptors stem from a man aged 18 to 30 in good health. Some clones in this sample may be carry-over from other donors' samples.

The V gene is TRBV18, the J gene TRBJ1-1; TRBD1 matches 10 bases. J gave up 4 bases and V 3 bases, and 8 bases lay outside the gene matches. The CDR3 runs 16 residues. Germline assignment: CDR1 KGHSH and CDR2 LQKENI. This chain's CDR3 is CASSPIRDRGFTEAFF. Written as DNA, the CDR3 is TGTGCCAGCTCACCTATCCGGGACAGGGGTTTCACTGAAGCTTTCTTT.

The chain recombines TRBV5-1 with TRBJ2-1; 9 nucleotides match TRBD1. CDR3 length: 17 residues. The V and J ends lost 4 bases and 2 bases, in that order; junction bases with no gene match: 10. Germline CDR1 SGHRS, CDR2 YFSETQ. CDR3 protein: CASSSTRQGGTYNEQFF. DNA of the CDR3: TGCGCCAGCAGCAGCACCCGACAGGGGGGAACCTACAATGAGCAGTTCTTC. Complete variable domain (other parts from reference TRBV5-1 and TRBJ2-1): KAGVTQTPRYLIKTRGQQVTLSCSPISGHRSVSWYQQTPGQGLQFLFEYFSETQRNKGNFPGRFSGRQFSNSRSEMNVSTLELGDSALYLCASSSTRQGGTYNEQFFGPGTRLTVL.

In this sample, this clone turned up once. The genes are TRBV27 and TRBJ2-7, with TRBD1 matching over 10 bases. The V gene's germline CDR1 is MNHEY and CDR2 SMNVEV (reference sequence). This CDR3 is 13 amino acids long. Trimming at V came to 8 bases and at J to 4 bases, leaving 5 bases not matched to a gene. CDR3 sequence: CASGWDRGYEQYF. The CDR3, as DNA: TGTGCCAGCGGCTGGGACAGGGGTTACGAGCAGTACTTC.

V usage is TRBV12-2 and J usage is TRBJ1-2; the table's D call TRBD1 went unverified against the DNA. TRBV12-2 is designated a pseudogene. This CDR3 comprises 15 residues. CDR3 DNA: TGTGCAAGTCGCCAGATTAAACCTCCCTCCTATGGCTACACCTTC. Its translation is CASRQIKPPSYGYTF.

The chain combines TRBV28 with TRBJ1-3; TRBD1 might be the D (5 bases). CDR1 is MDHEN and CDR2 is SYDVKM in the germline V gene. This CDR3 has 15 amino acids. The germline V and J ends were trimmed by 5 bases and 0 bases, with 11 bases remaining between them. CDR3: CASSHLGDSGNTIYF. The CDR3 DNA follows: TGTGCCAGCAGTCACCTGGGGGACTCTGGAAACACCATATATTTT.

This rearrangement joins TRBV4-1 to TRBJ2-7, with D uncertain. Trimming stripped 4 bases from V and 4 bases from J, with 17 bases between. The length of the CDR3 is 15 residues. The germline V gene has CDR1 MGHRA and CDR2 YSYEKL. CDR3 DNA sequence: TGCGCCAGCAGCCGCCCGCTCCGAGGCAGGTACGAGCAGTACTTC. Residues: CASSRPLRGRYEQYF.

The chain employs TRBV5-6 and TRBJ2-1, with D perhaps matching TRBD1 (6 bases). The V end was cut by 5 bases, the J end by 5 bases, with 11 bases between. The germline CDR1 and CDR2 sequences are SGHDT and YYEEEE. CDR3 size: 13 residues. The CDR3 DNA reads TGTGCCAGCAGGGGGGCCAAACACAATGAGCAGTTCTTC. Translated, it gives CASRGAKHNEQFF.

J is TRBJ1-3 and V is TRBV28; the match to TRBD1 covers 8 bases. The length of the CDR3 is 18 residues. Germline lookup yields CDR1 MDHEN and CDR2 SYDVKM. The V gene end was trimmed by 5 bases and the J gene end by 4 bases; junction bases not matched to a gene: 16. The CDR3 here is CASSLHTGGTLMGNTIYF. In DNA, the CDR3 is TGTGCCAGCAGTCTACATACAGGGGGTACTCTCATGGGAAACACCATATATTTT. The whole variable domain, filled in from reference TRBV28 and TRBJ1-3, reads DVKVTQSSRYLVKRTGEKVFLECVQDMDHENMFWYRQDPGLGLRLIYFSYDVKMKEKGDIPEGYSVSREKKERFSLILESASTNQTSMYLCASSLHTGGTLMGNTIYFGEGSWLTVV.

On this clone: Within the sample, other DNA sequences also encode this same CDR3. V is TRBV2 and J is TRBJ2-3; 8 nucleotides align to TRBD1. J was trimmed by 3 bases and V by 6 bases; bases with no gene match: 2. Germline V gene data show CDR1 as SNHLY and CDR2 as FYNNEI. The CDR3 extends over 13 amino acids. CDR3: CASRTGETDTQYF. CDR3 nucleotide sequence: TGTGCCAGCAGGACAGGGGAAACAGATACGCAGTATTTT.

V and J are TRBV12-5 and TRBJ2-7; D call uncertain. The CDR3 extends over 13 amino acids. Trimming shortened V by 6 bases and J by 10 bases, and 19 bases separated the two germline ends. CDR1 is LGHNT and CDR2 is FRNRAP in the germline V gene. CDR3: CASGPRPQTEQYF. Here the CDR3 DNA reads TGTGCTAGTGGCCCCCGACCTCAGACGGAACAGTACTTC.

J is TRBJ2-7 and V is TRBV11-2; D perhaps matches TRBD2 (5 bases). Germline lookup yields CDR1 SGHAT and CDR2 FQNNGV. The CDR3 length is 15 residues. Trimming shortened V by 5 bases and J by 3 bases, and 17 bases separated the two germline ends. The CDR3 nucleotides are TGTGCCAGCAGCCAGATAGCGCAGGTTAACTACGAGCAGTACTTC. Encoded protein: CASSQIAQVNYEQYF. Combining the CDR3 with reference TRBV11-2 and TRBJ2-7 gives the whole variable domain EAGVAQSPRYKIIEKRQSVAFWCNPISGHATLYWYQQILGQGPKLLIQFQNNGVVDDSQLPKDRFSAERLKGVDSTLKIQPAKLEDSAVYLCASSQIAQVNYEQYFGPGTRLTVT.

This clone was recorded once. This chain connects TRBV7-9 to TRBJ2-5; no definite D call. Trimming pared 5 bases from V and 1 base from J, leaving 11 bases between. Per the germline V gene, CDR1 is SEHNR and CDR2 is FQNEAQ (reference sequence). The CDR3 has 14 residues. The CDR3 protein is CASSPYRFQETQYF. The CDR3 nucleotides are TGTGCCAGCAGCCCCTACCGGTTCCAAGAGACCCAGTACTTC.

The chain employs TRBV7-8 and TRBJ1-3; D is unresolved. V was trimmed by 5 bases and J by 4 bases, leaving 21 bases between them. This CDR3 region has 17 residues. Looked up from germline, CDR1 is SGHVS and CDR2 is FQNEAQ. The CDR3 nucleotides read TGTGCCAGCAGCCCGATCGGGATTTCATCGGGGGGAAACACCATATATTTT. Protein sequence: CASSPIGISSGGNTIYF.

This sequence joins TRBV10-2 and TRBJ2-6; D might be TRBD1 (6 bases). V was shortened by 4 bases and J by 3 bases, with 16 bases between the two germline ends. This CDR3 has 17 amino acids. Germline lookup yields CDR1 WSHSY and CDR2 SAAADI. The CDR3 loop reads CASSGGQGSGGANVLTF. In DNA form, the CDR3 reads TGCGCCAGCAGTGGGGGGCAGGGATCTGGTGGGGCCAACGTCCTGACTTTC.

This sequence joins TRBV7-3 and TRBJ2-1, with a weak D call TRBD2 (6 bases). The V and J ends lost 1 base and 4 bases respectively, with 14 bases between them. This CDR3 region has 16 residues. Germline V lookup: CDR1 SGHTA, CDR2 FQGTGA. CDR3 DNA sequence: TGTGCCAGCAGCTTAAGGTCGGCGGGATCTTACAATGAGCAGTTCTTC. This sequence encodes CASSLRSAGSYNEQFF. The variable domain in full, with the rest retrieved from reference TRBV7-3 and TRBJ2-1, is GAGVSQTPSNKVTEKGKYVELRCDPISGHTALYWYRQSLGQGPEFLIYFQGTGAADDSGLPNDRFFAVRPEGSVSTLKIQRTERGDSAVYLCASSLRSAGSYNEQFFGPGTRLTVL.

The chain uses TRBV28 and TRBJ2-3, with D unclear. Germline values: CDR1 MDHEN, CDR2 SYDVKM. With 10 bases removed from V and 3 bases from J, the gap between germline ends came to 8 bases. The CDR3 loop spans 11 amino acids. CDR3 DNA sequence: TGTGCCACCGTGAGGACAGATACGCAGTATTTT. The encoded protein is CATVRTDTQYF. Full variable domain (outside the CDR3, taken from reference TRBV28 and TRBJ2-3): DVKVTQSSRYLVKRTGEKVFLECVQDMDHENMFWYRQDPGLGLRLIYFSYDVKMKEKGDIPEGYSVSREKKERFSLILESASTNQTSMYLCATVRTDTQYFGPGTRLTVL.

The CDR3 region is CASSPGTGVLQETQYF. The CDR3 DNA sequence: TGTGCCAGCAGTCCCGGGACAGGGGTCCTCCAAGAGACCCAGTACTTC. The V gene is TRBV5-8, the J gene TRBJ2-5; the match to TRBD1 covers 10 bases. The CDR3 is 16 amino acids. The germline V gene has CDR1 SGHTS and CDR2 YDEGEE. V dropped 5 bases and J dropped 1; count of bases not matched to a gene: 8.

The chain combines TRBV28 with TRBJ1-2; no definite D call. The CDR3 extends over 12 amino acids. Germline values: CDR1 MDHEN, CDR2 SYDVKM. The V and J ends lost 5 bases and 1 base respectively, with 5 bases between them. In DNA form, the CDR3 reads TGTGCCAGCAGTAGAGATAACTATGGCTACACCTTC. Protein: CASSRDNYGYTF.

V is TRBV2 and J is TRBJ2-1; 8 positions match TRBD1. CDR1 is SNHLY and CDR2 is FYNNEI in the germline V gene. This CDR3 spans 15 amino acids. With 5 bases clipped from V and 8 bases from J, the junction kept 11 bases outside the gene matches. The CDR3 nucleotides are TGTGCCAGCAGTCTCCGACAGGGGAATCTTCATGAGCAGTTCTTC. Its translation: CASSLRQGNLHEQFF. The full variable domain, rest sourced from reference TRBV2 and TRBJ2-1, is EPEVTQTPSHQVTQMGQEVILRCVPISNHLYFYWYRQILGQKVEFLVSFYNNEISEKSEIFDDQFSVERPDGSNFTLKIRSTKLEDSAMYFCASSLRQGNLHEQFFGPGTRLTVL.

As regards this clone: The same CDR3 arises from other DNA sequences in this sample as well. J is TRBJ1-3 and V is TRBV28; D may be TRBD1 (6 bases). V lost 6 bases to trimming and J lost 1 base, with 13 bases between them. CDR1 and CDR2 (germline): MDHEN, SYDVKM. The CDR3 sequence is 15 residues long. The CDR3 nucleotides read TGTGCCAGCAGCCGCACAGGGATTTCTGGAAACACCATATATTTT. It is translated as CASSRTGISGNTIYF.

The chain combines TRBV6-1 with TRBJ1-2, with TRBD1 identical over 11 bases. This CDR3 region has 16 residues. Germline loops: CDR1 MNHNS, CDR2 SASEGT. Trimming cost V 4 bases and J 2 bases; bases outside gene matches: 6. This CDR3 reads CASSGTGGGINYGYTF. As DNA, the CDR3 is TGTGCCAGCAGTGGGACAGGGGGCGGAATCAACTATGGCTACACCTTC.

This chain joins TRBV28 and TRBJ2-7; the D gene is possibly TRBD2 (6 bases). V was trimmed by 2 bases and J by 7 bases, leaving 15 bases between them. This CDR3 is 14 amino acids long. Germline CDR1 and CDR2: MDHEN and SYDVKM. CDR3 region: CASSLNPGRGEQYF. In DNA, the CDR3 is TGTGCCAGCAGTTTAAATCCAGGACGGGGGGAGCAGTACTTC.

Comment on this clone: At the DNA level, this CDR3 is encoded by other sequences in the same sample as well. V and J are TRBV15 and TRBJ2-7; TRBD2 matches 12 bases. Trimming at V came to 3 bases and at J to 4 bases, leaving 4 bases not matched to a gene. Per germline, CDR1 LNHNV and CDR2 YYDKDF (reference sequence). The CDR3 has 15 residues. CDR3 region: CATSRGLAGGYEQYF. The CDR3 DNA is TGTGCCACCAGCAGGGGGCTAGCGGGAGGGTACGAGCAGTACTTC.

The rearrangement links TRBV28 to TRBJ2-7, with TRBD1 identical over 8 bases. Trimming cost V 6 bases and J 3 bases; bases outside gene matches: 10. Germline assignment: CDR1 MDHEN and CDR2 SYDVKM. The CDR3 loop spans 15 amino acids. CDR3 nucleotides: TGTGCCAGCAGCCCTCTCGGACAGGGAGGCTACGAGCAGTACTTC. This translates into CASSPLGQGGYEQYF.

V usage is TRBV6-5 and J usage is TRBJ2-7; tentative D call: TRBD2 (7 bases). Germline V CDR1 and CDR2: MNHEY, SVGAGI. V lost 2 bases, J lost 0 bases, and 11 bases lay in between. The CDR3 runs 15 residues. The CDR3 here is CASSYRGAASYEQYF. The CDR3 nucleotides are TGTGCCAGCAGTTACCGGGGGGCGGCCTCCTACGAGCAGTACTTC.

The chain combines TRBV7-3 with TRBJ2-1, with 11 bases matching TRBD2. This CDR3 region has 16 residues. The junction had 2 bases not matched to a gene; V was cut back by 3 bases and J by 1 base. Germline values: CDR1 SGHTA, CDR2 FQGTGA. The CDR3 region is CASSLGTSGSYNEQFF. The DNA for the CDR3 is TGTGCCAGCAGCTTGGGGACTAGCGGTTCCTACAATGAGCAGTTCTTC. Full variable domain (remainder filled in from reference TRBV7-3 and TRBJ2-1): GAGVSQTPSNKVTEKGKYVELRCDPISGHTALYWYRQSLGQGPEFLIYFQGTGAADDSGLPNDRFFAVRPEGSVSTLKIQRTERGDSAVYLCASSLGTSGSYNEQFFGPGTRLTVL.